Reported below is one TCR beta chain. As yet, its antigen is unknown. The sample is drawn from a study of cytomegalovirus exposure and HLA in healthy donors. Study-wide points: According to a later analysis, donors in an Asian-associated ancestry cluster reportedly had fewer N-insertions than the 666-donor mean. When a later analysis compared HLA-associated TCR beta chains with equally common others, the HLA-associated chains turned out to be more clonally expanded and to have lower generation probabilities. In a later analysis, most CMV-associated TCR beta chains appeared HLA-restricted.

In the PCR, 60 Vbeta and 13 Jbeta primers were used. Original methodology: Later, an analysis found roughly 80 million unique TCR beta chains, and about 10 million of these were shared. TCRdb keeps only in-frame clones here, not all; method: immunoSEQ multiplex PCR. From that table come the V and J calls and clone size; the DNA was used to work out D and trimming. The table lists roughly 190,000 clones, 77% of them singletons. The CDR3 consists of 12 residues. Germline trimming cut 5 bases from V and 3 bases from J; bases unmatched to any gene: 1. The germline gives CDR1 SGDLS, CDR2 YYNGEE. The sample consisted of PBMCs. The chain links TRBV9 to TRBJ2-5; 7 bases are a match to TRBD2. The clonotype was recovered from a woman between 25 and 40 years old in good health and CMV-seropositive. This chain's CDR3 is CASSRGEETQYF. The CDR3 DNA sequence: TGTGCCAGCAGTCGGGGGGAAGAGACCCAGTACTTC.